This T cell receptor (beta chain) was identified during a study of T cell responses to AZD1222 COVID-19 vaccine. The CDR3 runs to 14 residues. CDR1 LGHDT and CDR2 YNNKEL come from the germline V gene (reference sequence). The V and J ends lost 4 bases and 12 bases, in that order; junction bases with no gene match: 7. Sequencing used immunoSEQ multiplex PCR; TCRdb keeps in-frame clones, though not all of them. The sample yields about 140,000 clones, of which the top ten take up 2.2%. Study conclusions and caveats: Among AZD1222 vaccinees, only 6 or 7 were seropositive at baseline. After two AZD1222 doses, spike-specific TCR breadth and depth rose versus day 0.

Details on this clone: No antigen is known for it.

The chain couples TRBV3-1 (or the pseudogene TRBV3-2) to TRBJ2-7, with 15 positions matching TRBD2. The sequenced material came from peripheral blood. The sequence came from an adult in good health. The CDR3 spells CASSPGTSGGSRYF. The CDR3 DNA reads as TGTGCCAGCAGCCCCGGGACTAGCGGGGGGAGTAGGTACTTC.